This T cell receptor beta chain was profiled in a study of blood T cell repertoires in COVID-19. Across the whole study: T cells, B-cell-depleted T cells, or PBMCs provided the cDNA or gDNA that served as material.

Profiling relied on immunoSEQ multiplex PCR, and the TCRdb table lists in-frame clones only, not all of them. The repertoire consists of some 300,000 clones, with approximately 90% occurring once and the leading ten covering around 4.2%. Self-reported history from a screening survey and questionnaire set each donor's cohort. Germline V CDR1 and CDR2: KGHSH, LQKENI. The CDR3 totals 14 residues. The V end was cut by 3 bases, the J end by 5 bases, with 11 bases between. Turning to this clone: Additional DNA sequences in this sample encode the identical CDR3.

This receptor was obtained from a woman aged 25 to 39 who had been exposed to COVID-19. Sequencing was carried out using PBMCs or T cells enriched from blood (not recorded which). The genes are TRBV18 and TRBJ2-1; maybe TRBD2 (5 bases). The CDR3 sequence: CASSPLRLNNEQFF. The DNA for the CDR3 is TGTGCCAGCTCACCTCTCAGACTAAACAATGAGCAGTTCTTC.